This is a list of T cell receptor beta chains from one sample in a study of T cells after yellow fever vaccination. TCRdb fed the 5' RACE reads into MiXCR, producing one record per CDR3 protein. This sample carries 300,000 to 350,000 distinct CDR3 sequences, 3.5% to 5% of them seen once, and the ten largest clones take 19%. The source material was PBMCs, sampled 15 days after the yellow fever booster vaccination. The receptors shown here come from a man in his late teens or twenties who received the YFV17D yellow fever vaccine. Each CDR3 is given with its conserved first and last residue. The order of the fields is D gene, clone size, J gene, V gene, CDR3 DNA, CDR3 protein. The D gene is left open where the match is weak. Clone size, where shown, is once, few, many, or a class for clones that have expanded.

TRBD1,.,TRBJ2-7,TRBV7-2,TGTGCCAGCAGCTTGGACAGGGACAGGGGAGGCGAGCAGTACTTC,CASSLDRDRGGEQYF
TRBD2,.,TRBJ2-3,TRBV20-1,TGCAGTGCTCAAACTAGCGGGGGGGCCGCAGATACGCAGTATTTT,CSAQTSGGAADTQYF
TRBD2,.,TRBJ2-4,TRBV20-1,TGCAGTGCTATATTTGGGCGGGGGACGGACATTCAGTACTTC,CSAIFGRGTDIQYF
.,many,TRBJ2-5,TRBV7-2,TGTGCCAGCAGCTTAGTGTCGGGGCAAGAGACCCAGTACTTC,CASSLVSGQETQYF
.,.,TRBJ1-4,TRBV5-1,TGCGCCAGCAGCTTGCTCGGGACCGGGGATGAAAAACTGTTTTTT,CASSLLGTGDEKLFF
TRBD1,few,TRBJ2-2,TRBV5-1,TGCGCCAGCAGCTCGGGACAGGGGGAGACCGGGGAGCTGTTTTTT,CASSSGQGETGELFF
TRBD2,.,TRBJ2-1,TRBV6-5,TGTGCCAGCAGTTACGACGCGGGGGGGCTCAGTAATGAGCAGTTCTTC,CASSYDAGGLSNEQFF
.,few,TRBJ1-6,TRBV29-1,TGCAGCGCCCTCGAGGGCCCCGCCGCAACACCCCTCCACTTT,CSALEGPAATPLHF
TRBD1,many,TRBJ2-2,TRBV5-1,TGCGCCAGCAGCACCGGACAGGGCTACACCGGGGAGCTGTTTTTT,CASSTGQGYTGELFF
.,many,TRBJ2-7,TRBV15,TGTGCCACCAGCAGAGATCGGAGGCCCTACGAGCAGTACTTC,CATSRDRRPYEQYF
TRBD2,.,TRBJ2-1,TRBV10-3,TGTGCCATCAGTGAAGTGCGGGGGGCCGGCTACAATGAGCAGTTCTTC,CAISEVRGAGYNEQFF
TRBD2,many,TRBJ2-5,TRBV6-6,TGTGCCAGCAGTGAACCCGGGACTAGGGAGACCCAGTACTTC,CASSEPGTRETQYF
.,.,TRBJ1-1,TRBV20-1,TGCAGTGCTAGACGGGGACAGAACACTGAAGCTTTCTTT,CSARRGQNTEAFF
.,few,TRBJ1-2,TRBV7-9,TGTGCCAGCAGCCTCTCGGGTATCCCAAACTATGGCTACACCTTC,CASSLSGIPNYGYTF